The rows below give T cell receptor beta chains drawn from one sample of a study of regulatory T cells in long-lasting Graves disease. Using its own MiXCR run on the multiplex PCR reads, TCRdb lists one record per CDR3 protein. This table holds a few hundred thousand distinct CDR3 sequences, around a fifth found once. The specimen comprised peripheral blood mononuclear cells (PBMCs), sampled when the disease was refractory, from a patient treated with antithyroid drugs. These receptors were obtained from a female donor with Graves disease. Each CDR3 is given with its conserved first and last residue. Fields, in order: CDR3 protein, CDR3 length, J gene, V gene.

CASRFPGFPTEAFF,14,TRBJ1-1,TRBV6-1
CASSEDRDQGYTF,13,TRBJ1-2,TRBV6-1
CASSLNGGDTQYF,13,TRBJ2-3,TRBV7-2
CASSPPWTEYEQYF,14,TRBJ2-7,TRBV7-2
CASSSTSVVNEQFF,14,TRBJ2-1,TRBV7-2
CASRILAENTGELFF,15,TRBJ2-2,TRBV12-3/TRBV12-4
CASSLAIERNTGELFF,16,TRBJ2-2,TRBV5-1
CASSSIRTSGGRAYEQYF,18,TRBJ2-7,TRBV28
CASSLDELAGETQYF,15,TRBJ2-5,TRBV7-9
CASSYGASPNYGYTF,15,TRBJ1-2,TRBV6-5
CASSATLRYQETQYF,15,TRBJ2-5,TRBV2
CASSLLVWGRGTEAFF,16,TRBJ1-1,TRBV7-2
CASSADRADTEAFF,14,TRBJ1-1,TRBV28
CASSAGQGRTEAFF,14,TRBJ1-1,TRBV12-3/TRBV12-4
CASSLIRVGNQPQHF,15,TRBJ1-5,TRBV28
CASIQYVGSQFNTEAFF,17,TRBJ1-1,TRBV28
CASRRGLGETEAFF,14,TRBJ1-1,TRBV10-2
CASSLTRTEAFF,12,TRBJ1-1,TRBV5-6
CASSYSLYTNTEAFF,15,TRBJ1-1,TRBV6-2/TRBV6-3
CASSDYNEQFF,11,TRBJ2-1,TRBV12-3/TRBV12-4
CAISDGGAEAFF,12,TRBJ1-1,TRBV10-3
CASSPGFSYEQYF,13,TRBJ2-7,TRBV18
CAISGRGEQPQHF,13,TRBJ1-5,TRBV10-3
CASSSPAREAFF,12,TRBJ1-1,TRBV27
CASSQDRWQNSNQPQHF,17,TRBJ1-5,TRBV7-8
CASSGDRGSPLHF,13,TRBJ1-6,TRBV2
CASGGGGPQETQYF,14,TRBJ2-5,TRBV2
CASSMGNINGYTF,13,TRBJ1-2,TRBV19
CASSPSGQEGTYEQYF,16,TRBJ2-7,TRBV27
CASTDRGNEQFF,12,TRBJ2-1,TRBV25-1
CASSLWGNSPLHF,13,TRBJ1-6,TRBV28
CASSPHRTGELFF,13,TRBJ2-2,TRBV27
CSVGQGGQETQYF,13,TRBJ2-5,TRBV29-1
CASRMDIINQPQHF,14,TRBJ1-5,TRBV2
CASSLKSGLAGSNEQFF,17,TRBJ2-1,TRBV7-2
CASSVRGVGGTEAFF,15,TRBJ1-1,TRBV3-1